This is a list of T cell receptor beta chains from one sample in a study of OX40 agonist ivuxolimab in advanced cancers. The protocol was immunoSEQ multiplex PCR, while the TCRdb copy is restricted to in-frame clones and leaves out a portion. The table has 75,000 or so clones, approximately 85% seen once. Sample: CD4+ or CD8+ T cells sorted from blood, taken in a trial of the OX40 agonist ivuxolimab. All receptors derive from an adult with an advanced solid tumor such as melanoma, head and neck, liver or kidney cancer. Both conserved end residues are part of each CDR3. The order of the fields is J gene, CDR3 length, D gene, clone size, V gene, CDR3 protein, CDR3 DNA. A D gene is named only where the DNA matches it firmly. Only part of the rows carry a size: once, few, many, or a class if the clone is expanded.

TRBJ2-1 | 15 | TRBD1 | NA | TRBV5-1 | CASSDPGQGANEQFF | TGCGCCAGCAGCGATCCGGGACAGGGGGCAAATGAGCAGTTCTTC
TRBJ2-2 | 16 | TRBD2 | NA | TRBV5-6 | CASSWTSVRITGELFF | TGTGCCAGCAGCTGGACTAGCGTACGAATCACCGGGGAGCTGTTTTTT
TRBJ1-3 | 15 | NA | NA | TRBV28 | CASIGSDLFGNTIYF | TGTGCCAGCATAGGGTCGGATTTATTCGGAAACACCATATATTTT
TRBJ1-2 | 17 | TRBD1 | once | TRBV15 | CATSRDSSRGRFYGYTF | TGTGCCACCAGCAGAGATAGCAGCAGGGGGCGCTTCTATGGCTACACCTTC
TRBJ1-1 | 14 | NA | NA | TRBV29-1 | CSLRRVAPNTEAFF | TGCAGCCTTCGGAGGGTCGCCCCGAACACTGAAGCTTTCTTT
TRBJ1-2 | 15 | TRBD1 | NA | TRBV30 | CAWSGGTGMTYGYTF | TGTGCCTGGAGTGGTGGGACAGGGATGACCTATGGCTACACCTTC
TRBJ1-3 | 18 | TRBD1 | NA | TRBV7-8 | CASSPIGGGRYSGNTIYF | TGTGCCAGCAGCCCAATAGGGGGCGGCCGTTACTCTGGAAACACCATATATTTT
TRBJ1-2 | 13 | NA | once | TRBV10-3 | CATGEKWGFGYTF | TGTGCCACAGGGGAGAAATGGGGGTTTGGCTACACCTTC
TRBJ1-1 | 13 | NA | NA | TRBV5-1 | CASSLGEGNEAFF | TGCGCCAGCAGCTTGGGAGAGGGAAATGAAGCTTTCTTT
TRBJ2-4 | 14 | NA | few | TRBV9 | CASSEEGRYNIQYF | TGTGCCAGCAGCGAGGAGGGGCGGTACAACATTCAGTACTTC
TRBJ1-2 | 15 | TRBD1 | NA | TRBV7-2 | CASSLGRDRSYGYTF | TGTGCCAGCAGCTTAGGGCGGGACAGGAGCTATGGCTACACCTTC
TRBJ1-2 | 13 | NA | few | TRBV5-4 | CASSPGTGYGYTF | TGTGCCAGCAGCCCTGGGACCGGCTATGGCTACACCTTC
TRBJ1-1 | 14 | NA | NA | TRBV4-1 | CASSQGWGNTEAFF | TGCGCCAGCAGCCAAGGATGGGGTAACACTGAAGCTTTCTTT
TRBJ1-1 | 15 | TRBD1 | NA | TRBV30 | CAWSVSAGGETEAFF | TGTGCCTGGAGTGTTAGTGCAGGGGGGGAGACTGAAGCTTTCTTT
TRBJ1-4 | 13 | NA | NA | TRBV12-5 | CASGLPTGKKLFF | TGTGCTAGTGGTTTGCCCACCGGGAAAAAACTGTTTTTT
TRBJ2-7 | 13 | NA | NA | TRBV7-6 | CASSFLVAGEQYF | TGTGCCAGCAGTTTTCTAGTGGCAGGCGAGCAGTACTTC
TRBJ2-3 | 15 | NA | NA | TRBV5-8 | CASSLRGTWGDTQYF | TGTGCCAGCAGCTTAAGAGGGACTTGGGGGGATACGCAGTATTTT
TRBJ2-1 | 16 | TRBD2 | NA | TRBV7-2 | CASSLDVGGGAVEQFF | TGTGCCAGCAGCTTAGATGTCGGCGGGGGGGCGGTTGAGCAGTTCTTC
TRBJ2-1 | 14 | NA | NA | TRBV7-2 | CASSLGGFYNEQFF | TGTGCCAGCAGCTTAGGGGGTTTCTACAATGAGCAGTTCTTC
TRBJ1-2 | 12 | NA | NA | TRBV5-6 | CASSLSLYGYTF | TGTGCCAGCAGCTTGTCGTTATATGGCTACACCTTC
TRBJ2-4 | 15 | TRBD1 | NA | TRBV4-3 | CASSQEYRGYDIQYF | TGCGCCAGCAGCCAAGAGTACAGGGGGTATGACATTCAGTACTTC
TRBJ2-7 | 15 | TRBD1 | NA | TRBV6-6 | CASSKTGATYYEQYF | TGTGCCAGCAGTAAAACAGGGGCGACTTACTACGAGCAGTACTTC
TRBJ1-1 | 16 | NA | NA | TRBV28 | CASSLSVAIWDTEAFF | TGTGCCAGCAGTTTATCAGTGGCGATCTGGGACACTGAAGCTTTCTTT
TRBJ2-1 | 15 | NA | NA | TRBV11-2 | CASSFSESAYNEQFF | TGTGCCAGCAGCTTTTCGGAGAGTGCCTACAATGAGCAGTTCTTC
TRBJ1-5 | 17 | NA | NA | TRBV7-4 | CASSSSCPTGTNQPQHF | TGTGCCAGCAGCTCCTCCTGCCCTACAGGGACCAATCAGCCCCAGCATTTT
TRBJ2-5 | 14 | TRBD2 | NA | TRBV7-2 | CASSPGGYQETQYF | TGTGCCAGCAGCCCGGGGGGGTATCAAGAGACCCAGTACTTC
TRBJ2-3 | 17 | TRBD2 | NA | TRBV2 | CASTKGSGGAFTDTQYF | TGTGCCAGTACAAAAGGGAGCGGGGGAGCTTTCACAGATACGCAGTATTTT
TRBJ1-3 | 17 | NA | NA | TRBV4-2 | CASSQGPFRSSGNTIYF | TGTGCCAGCAGCCAAGGGCCCTTCCGAAGCTCTGGAAACACCATATATTTT
TRBJ2-3 | 15 | TRBD2 | once | TRBV19 | CASSLTSGGTDTQYF | TGTGCCAGTAGCCTCACTAGCGGGGGAACAGATACGCAGTATTTT
TRBJ1-2 | 11 | NA | NA | TRBV5-8 | CASSSGLGYTF | TGTGCCAGCAGCTCCGGTCTTGGCTACACCTTC
TRBJ1-1 | 11 | NA | NA | TRBV6-5 | CASRGITEAFF | TGTGCCAGCAGGGGTATCACTGAAGCTTTCTTT
TRBJ2-5 | 11 | NA | NA | TRBV30 | CAWSVPQTQYF | TGTGCCTGGAGTGTACCACAGACCCAGTACTTC
TRBJ1-5 | 15 | TRBD1 | NA | TRBV28 | CASSLWTGSNQPQHF | TGTGCCAGCAGTTTGTGGACAGGGAGCAATCAGCCCCAGCATTTT
TRBJ2-7 | 13 | NA | NA | TRBV5-8 | CASSLNSDWEQYF | TGTGCCAGCAGCTTGAACAGTGACTGGGAGCAGTACTTC
TRBJ2-3 | 13 | NA | NA | TRBV30 | CAWSVKGGDTQYF | TGTGCCTGGAGTGTAAAGGGAGGAGATACGCAGTATTTT
TRBJ2-5 | 15 | TRBD1 | NA | TRBV5-5 | CASSLGGDRAETQYF | TGTGCCAGCAGCTTGGGGGGGGACAGGGCGGAGACCCAGTACTTC
TRBJ2-5 | 11 | NA | few | TRBV20-1 | CSASLAETQYF | TGCAGTGCTAGTCTCGCGGAGACCCAGTACTTC
TRBJ1-4 | 14 | NA | NA | TRBV9 | CASGGWGVGEKLFF | TGTGCCAGCGGAGGTTGGGGCGTGGGTGAAAAACTGTTTTTT
TRBJ1-2 | 12 | TRBD1 | once | TRBV30 | CAWTRDSYGYTF | TGTGCCTGGACCCGGGACAGCTATGGCTACACCTTC
TRBJ1-6 | 14 | NA | NA | TRBV6-5 | CASSSQISISPLHF | TGTGCCAGCAGTTCCCAAATCTCTATTTCACCCCTCCACTTT
TRBJ2-7 | 14 | NA | NA | TRBV5-1 | CASSYRDAENEQYF | TGCGCCAGCAGCTACAGGGATGCGGAAAACGAGCAGTACTTC
TRBJ1-3 | 16 | NA | NA | TRBV30 | CAWRTVRLMLGNTIYF | TGTGCCTGGCGGACTGTCCGGCTCATGCTTGGAAACACCATATATTTT
TRBJ2-1 | 14 | NA | NA | TRBV7-2 | CASSAVRDYNEQFF | TGTGCCAGCAGCGCGGTAAGGGACTACAATGAGCAGTTCTTC
TRBJ2-7 | 16 | TRBD1 | NA | TRBV4-3 | CASSQDPDRATYEQYF | TGCGCCAGCAGCCAAGACCCAGACAGGGCCACCTACGAGCAGTACTTC
TRBJ2-1 | 11 | NA | NA | TRBV20-1 | CSAKRGNEQFF | TGCAGTGCTAAAAGGGGCAATGAGCAGTTCTTC
TRBJ2-3 | 15 | TRBD2 | NA | TRBV13 | CASGPSGGRTDTQYF | TGTGCCAGCGGCCCTAGCGGGGGGCGCACAGATACGCAGTATTTT
TRBJ1-4 | 16 | NA | NA | TRBV5-1 | CASSLDGGAPEEKLFF | TGCGCCAGCAGCTTGGATGGGGGGGCCCCTGAAGAAAAACTGTTTTTT
TRBJ2-1 | 16 | TRBD1 | NA | TRBV27 | CASSLTGQGIYNEQFF | TGTGCCAGCAGTTTAACAGGACAGGGGATATACAATGAGCAGTTCTTC
TRBJ1-3 | 15 | NA | NA | TRBV7-8 | CASGGRGSSGNTIYF | TGTGCCAGCGGGGGTAGGGGGAGCTCTGGAAACACCATATATTTT
TRBJ1-2 | 13 | NA | NA | TRBV7-9 | CASSLGAGYGYTF | TGTGCCAGCAGCCTGGGGGCTGGCTATGGCTACACCTTC
TRBJ2-4 | 17 | TRBD1 | NA | TRBV5-1 | CASSRDRGMGSKNIQYF | TGCGCCAGCAGCAGGGACAGGGGAATGGGAAGCAAAAACATTCAGTACTTC
TRBJ1-5 | 17 | NA | NA | TRBV27 | CASSFSRGGISNQPQHF | TGTGCCAGCAGTTTTTCACGCGGGGGAATAAGCAATCAGCCCCAGCATTTT
TRBJ1-6 | 13 | NA | NA | TRBV11-3 | CASSHGLNSPLHF | TGTGCCAGCAGCCACGGGTTGAATTCACCCCTCCACTTT
TRBJ1-1 | 14 | TRBD1 | NA | TRBV18 | CASSLDRENTEAFF | TGTGCCAGCTCGCTGGACAGGGAGAACACTGAAGCTTTCTTT
TRBJ2-7 | 15 | TRBD1 | few | TRBV5-4 | CASSGRTGGAYEQYF | TGTGCCAGCAGCGGTAGAACAGGGGGAGCCTACGAGCAGTACTTC
TRBJ1-1 | 14 | NA | NA | TRBV5-6 | CASSLGRVGTEAFF | TGTGCCAGCAGCTTGGGTAGGGTGGGCACTGAAGCTTTCTTT
TRBJ2-7 | 15 | NA | many | TRBV4-1 | CASSPTERNPYEQYF | TGCGCCAGCAGCCCCACCGAGAGGAACCCCTACGAGCAGTACTTC
TRBJ2-5 | 13 | NA | few | TRBV18 | CASSPDSPGTQYF | TGTGCCAGCTCACCGGACAGCCCAGGGACCCAGTACTTC
TRBJ1-1 | 15 | NA | NA | TRBV7-2 | CASSLRSGRGTEAFF | TGTGCCAGCAGCTTACGGTCCGGCAGGGGCACTGAAGCTTTCTTT
TRBJ2-1 | 12 | NA | NA | TRBV7-8 | CASSLDRDGQFF | TGTGCCAGCAGCTTAGACCGGGACGGCCAGTTCTTC